This T cell receptor (beta chain) derives from a study of neoadjuvant anti-PD-1 for oral cavity cancer. Libraries were prepared by immunoSEQ multiplex PCR; TCRdb keeps only in-frame clonotypes and omits some of them. The sample contains around 67,000 clones, approximately 87% of which appear only once. This CDR3 comprises 14 residues. The V and J ends lost 0 bases and 4 bases respectively, with 9 bases between them. Per the germline V gene, CDR1 is MNHEY and CDR2 is SVGAGI. Indicated time point: after neoadjuvant nivolumab, at surgical resection. Patients were newly diagnosed with stage II-IVA oral cavity squamous cell carcinoma without prior systemic or radiation treatment. PBMCs were not maintained or expanded in culture before analysis.

The chain has TRBV6-5 and TRBJ1-1, with D perhaps TRBD1 (6 bases). The receptor comes from a person aged 35 to 85 with oral cavity squamous cell carcinoma. Specimen: PBMCs, collected after nivolumab (anti-PD-1) treatment. CDR3: CASSYSNRVTEAFF. The DNA of the CDR3 is TGTGCCAGCAGTTACTCGAACAGGGTCACTGAAGCTTTCTTT.